This T cell receptor (beta chain) was captured by sequencing in a study of blood T cell repertoires in COVID-19. About the study: The origin of the acute and convalescent COVID-19 samples was the United States, Italy and Spain. Sample material is recorded as cDNA or gDNA derived from T cells, B-cell-depleted T cells, or PBMCs.

This clone was observed a few times. Losses at the gene ends were 3 bases for V and 0 bases for J; bases not matched to a gene: 8. The CDR3 extends over 16 amino acids. In germline, CDR1 is DFQATT, CDR2 SNEGSKA (reference sequence). Study processing details: Nucleated cell number was recorded as an estimate derived from reference gene primer amplification. Produced via immunoSEQ multiplex PCR; TCRdb's table is partial and in-frame only. V and J calls plus clone size are reproduced from that table; the DNA served to infer D and trimming. The repertoire has 100,000 to 150,000 clones, over 75% of them found once; the top ten carry about 6.2%.

J is TRBJ1-3 and V is TRBV20-1; 7 bases are a match to TRBD1. The sequenced sample was peripheral blood. The receptor was derived from an elderly man with active or convalescent COVID-19. CDR3 amino acids: CSASLGTADSGNTIYF. The CDR3 DNA reads TGCAGTGCTAGTCTCGGGACAGCGGACTCTGGAAACACCATATATTTT.